This TCR beta chain was obtained from a study of blood T cell repertoires in COVID-19. Study overall: Acute-phase and convalescent COVID-19 samples originated in the United States, Italy and Spain.

Generated by immunoSEQ multiplex PCR, the TCRdb table keeps only in-frame clones and is missing some. This sample carries around 65,000 clones, roughly 90% of them seen once, and the ten largest clones take less than 2%. The junction had 9 bases not matched to a gene; V was cut back by 4 bases and J by 2 bases. CDR1 and CDR2 from the germline V gene are SGHDT and YYEEEE. The CDR3 length is 16 residues. The sample comprised peripheral blood. The chain carries TRBV5-6 and TRBJ2-1; 7 positions match TRBD1. The sequence came from a human donor in a cohort sampled during active COVID-19. The CDR3 DNA reads TGTGCCAGCAGCCCACGACAGGGCCGAGCCTACAATGAGCAGTTCTTC. It yields the protein CASSPRQGRAYNEQFF.